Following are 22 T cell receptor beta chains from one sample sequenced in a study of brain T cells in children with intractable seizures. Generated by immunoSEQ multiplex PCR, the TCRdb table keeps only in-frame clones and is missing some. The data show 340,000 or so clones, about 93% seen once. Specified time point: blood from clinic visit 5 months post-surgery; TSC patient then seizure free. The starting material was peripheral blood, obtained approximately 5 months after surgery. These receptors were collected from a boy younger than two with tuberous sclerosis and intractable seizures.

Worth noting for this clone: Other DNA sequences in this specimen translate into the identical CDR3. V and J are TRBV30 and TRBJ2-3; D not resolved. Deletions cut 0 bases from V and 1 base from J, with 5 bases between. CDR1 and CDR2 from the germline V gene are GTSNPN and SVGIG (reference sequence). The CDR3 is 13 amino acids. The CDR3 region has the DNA TGTGCCTGGAGTGTTGGGGGCACAGATACGCAGTATTTT. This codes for CAWSVGGTDTQYF.

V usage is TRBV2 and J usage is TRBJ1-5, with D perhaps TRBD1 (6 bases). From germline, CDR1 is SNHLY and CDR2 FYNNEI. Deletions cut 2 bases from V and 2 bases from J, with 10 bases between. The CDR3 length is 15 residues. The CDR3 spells CASSEQGQGNQPQHF. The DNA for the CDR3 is TGTGCCAGCAGTGAACAGGGGCAGGGCAATCAGCCCCAGCATTTT.

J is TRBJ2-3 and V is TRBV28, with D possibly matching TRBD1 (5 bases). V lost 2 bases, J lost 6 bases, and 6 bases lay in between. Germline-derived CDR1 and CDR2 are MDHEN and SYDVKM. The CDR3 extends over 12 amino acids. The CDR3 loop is CASSLKGDTQYF. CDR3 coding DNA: TGTGCCAGCAGTTTAAAGGGGGATACGCAGTATTTT.

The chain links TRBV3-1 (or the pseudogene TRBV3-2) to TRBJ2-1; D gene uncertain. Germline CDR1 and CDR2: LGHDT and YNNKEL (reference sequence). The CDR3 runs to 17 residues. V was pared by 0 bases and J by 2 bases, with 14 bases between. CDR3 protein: CASSQDSIAETYNEQFF. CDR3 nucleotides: TGTGCCAGCAGCCAAGACTCAATAGCTGAAACCTACAATGAGCAGTTCTTC.

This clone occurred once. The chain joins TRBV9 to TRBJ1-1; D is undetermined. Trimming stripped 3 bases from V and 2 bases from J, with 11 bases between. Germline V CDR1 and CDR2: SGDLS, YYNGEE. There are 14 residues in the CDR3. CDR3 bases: TGTGCCAGCAGCGACCACCCCTCAAACACTGAAGCTTTCTTT. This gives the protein CASSDHPSNTEAFF.

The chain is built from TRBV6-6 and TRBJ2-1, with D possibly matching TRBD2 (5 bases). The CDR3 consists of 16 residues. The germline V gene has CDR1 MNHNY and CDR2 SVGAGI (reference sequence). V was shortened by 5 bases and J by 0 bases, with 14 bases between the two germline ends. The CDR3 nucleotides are TGTGCCAGCAGTCCCATGGTTAGCGTCTCCTACAATGAGCAGTTCTTC. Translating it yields CASSPMVSVSYNEQFF.

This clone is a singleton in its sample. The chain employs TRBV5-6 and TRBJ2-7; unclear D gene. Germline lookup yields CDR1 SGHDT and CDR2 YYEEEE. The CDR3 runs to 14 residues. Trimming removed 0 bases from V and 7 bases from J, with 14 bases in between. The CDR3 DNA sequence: TGTGCCAGCAGCTTGGGGAGTCCTCGCCCGGAGCAGTACTTC. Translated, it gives CASSLGSPRPEQYF.

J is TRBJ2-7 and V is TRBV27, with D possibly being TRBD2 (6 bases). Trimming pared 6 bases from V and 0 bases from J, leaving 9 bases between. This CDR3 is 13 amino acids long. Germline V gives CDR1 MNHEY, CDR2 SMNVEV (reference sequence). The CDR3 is CASSRESSYEQYF. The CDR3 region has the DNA TGTGCCAGCAGCCGGGAGAGCTCCTACGAGCAGTACTTC.

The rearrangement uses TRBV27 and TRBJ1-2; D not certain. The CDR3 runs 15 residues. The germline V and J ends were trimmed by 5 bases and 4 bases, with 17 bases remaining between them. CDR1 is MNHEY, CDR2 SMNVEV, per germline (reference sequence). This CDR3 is CASSPIPREAYGYTF. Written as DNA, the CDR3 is TGTGCCAGCAGTCCAATACCCCGGGAGGCCTATGGCTACACCTTC.

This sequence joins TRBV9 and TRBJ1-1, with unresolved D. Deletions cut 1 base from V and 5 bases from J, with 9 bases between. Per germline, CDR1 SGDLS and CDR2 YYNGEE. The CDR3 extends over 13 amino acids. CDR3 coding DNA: TGTGCCAGCAGCGTACTCGTGGCGACTGAAGCTTTCTTT. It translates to CASSVLVATEAFF.

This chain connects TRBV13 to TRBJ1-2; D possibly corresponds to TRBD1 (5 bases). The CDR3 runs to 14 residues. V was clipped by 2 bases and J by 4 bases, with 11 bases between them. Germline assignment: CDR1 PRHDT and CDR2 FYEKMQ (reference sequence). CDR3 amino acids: CASSLNRNSYGYTF. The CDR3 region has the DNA TGTGCCAGCAGCTTAAACAGGAATAGCTATGGCTACACCTTC.

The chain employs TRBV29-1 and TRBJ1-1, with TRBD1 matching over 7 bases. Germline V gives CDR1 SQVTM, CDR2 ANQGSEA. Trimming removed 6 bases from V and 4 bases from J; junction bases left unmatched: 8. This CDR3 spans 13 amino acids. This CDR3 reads CSVARGASTEAFF. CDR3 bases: TGCAGCGTCGCCAGGGGGGCTAGCACTGAAGCTTTCTTT.

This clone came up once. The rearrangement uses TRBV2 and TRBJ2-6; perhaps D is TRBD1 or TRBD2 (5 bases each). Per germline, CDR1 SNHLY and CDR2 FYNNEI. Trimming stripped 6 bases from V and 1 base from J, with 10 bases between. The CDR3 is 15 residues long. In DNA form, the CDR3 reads TGTGCCAGCAGGCCGAGGGGATCTGGGGCCAACGTCCTGACTTTC. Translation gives CASRPRGSGANVLTF.

In DNA form, the CDR3 reads TGTGCCAGCAGTGAATCGGGACGGACCTATGGCTACACCTTC. Translated, it gives CASSESGRTYGYTF. J is TRBJ1-2 and V is TRBV2, with TRBD1 as a possible D gene (5 bases). From germline, CDR1 is SNHLY and CDR2 FYNNEI. The V gene lost 2 bases and the J gene lost 4 bases, with 11 bases spanning the gap. The CDR3 consists of 14 residues.

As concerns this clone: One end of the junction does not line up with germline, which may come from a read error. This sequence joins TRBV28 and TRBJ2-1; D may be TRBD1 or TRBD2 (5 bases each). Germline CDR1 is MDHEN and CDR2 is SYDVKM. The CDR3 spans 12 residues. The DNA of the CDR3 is TGTGCCAGCAGCAAAGGGACCCAACGGGCGGTCTTC. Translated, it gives CASSKGTQRAVF.

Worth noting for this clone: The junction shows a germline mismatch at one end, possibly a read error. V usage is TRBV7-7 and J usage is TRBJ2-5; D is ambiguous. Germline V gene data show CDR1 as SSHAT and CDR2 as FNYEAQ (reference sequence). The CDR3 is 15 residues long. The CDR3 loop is CASSSSWLEEETQYF. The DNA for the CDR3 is TGTGCTAGCAGCAGTAGTTGGCTAGAAGAAGAGACCCAGTACTTC.

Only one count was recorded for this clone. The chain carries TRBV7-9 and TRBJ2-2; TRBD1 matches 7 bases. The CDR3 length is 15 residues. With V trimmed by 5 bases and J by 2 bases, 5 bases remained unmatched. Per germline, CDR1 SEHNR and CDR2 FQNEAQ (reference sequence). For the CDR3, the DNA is TGTGCCAGCAGCACGACAGGGCTTAACACCGGGGAGCTGTTTTTT. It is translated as CASSTTGLNTGELFF.

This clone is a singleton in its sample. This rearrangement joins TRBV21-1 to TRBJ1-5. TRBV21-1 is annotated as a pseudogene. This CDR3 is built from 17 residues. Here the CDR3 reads CASSKVRGIDSNQPQHF. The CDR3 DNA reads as TGTGCCAGCAGCAAAGTTCGGGGGATAGATAGCAATCAGCCCCAGCATTTT.

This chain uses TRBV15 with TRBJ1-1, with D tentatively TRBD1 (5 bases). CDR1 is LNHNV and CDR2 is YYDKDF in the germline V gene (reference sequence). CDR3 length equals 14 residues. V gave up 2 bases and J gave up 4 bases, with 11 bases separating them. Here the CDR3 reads CATSRPWGGTEAFF. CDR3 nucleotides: TGTGCCACCAGCAGACCCTGGGGGGGCACTGAAGCTTTCTTT.

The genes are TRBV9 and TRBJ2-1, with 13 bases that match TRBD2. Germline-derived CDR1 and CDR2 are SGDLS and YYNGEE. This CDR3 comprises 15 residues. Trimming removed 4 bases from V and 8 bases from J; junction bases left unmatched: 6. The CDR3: CASSLRTSGSDEQFF. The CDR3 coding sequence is TGTGCCAGCAGCCTCCGGACTAGCGGGAGCGATGAGCAGTTCTTC.

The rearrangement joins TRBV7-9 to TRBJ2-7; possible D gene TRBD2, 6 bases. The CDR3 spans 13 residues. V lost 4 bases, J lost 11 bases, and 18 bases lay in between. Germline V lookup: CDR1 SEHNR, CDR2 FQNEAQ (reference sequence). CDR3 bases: TGTGCCAGCAGCTCCCGGGACTTTGAAGGGGAGTACTTC. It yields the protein CASSSRDFEGEYF.

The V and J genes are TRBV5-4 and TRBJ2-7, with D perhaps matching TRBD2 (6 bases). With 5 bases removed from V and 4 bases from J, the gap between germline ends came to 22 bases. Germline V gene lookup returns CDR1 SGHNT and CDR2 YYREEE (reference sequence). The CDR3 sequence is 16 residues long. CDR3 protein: CASSSPAGMARYEQYF. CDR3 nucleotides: TGTGCCAGCAGTTCCCCGGCGGGGATGGCGCGGTACGAGCAGTACTTC. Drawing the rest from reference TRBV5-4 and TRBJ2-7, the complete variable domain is ETGVTQSPTHLIKTRGQQVTLRCSSQSGHNTVSWYQQALGQGPQFIFQYYREEENGRGNFPPRFSGLQFPNYSSELNVNALELDDSALYLCASSSPAGMARYEQYFGPGTRLTVT.